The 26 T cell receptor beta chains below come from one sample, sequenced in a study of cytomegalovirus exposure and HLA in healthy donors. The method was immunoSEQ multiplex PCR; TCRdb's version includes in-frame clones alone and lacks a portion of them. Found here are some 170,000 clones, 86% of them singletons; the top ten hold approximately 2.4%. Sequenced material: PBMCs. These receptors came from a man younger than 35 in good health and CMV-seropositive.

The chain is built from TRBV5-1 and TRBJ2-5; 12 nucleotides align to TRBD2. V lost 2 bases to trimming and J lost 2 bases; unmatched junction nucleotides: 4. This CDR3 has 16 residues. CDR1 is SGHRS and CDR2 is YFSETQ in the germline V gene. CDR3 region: CASSLVGLAGQETQYF. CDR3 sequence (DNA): TGCGCCAGCAGCTTAGTAGGACTAGCGGGACAAGAGACCCAGTACTTC.

CDR3 DNA: TGCGCCAGCAGCTTGTCCCTTAGATCTAGCGGGAGCTCCTACGAGCAGTACTTC. Encoded protein: CASSLSLRSSGSSYEQYF. The rearrangement links TRBV5-1 to TRBJ2-7; 10 nucleotides match TRBD2. The CDR3 runs 18 residues. V shed 1 base, J shed 0 bases, and the junction held 10 bases outside the gene matches. Germline V lookup: CDR1 SGHRS, CDR2 YFSETQ.

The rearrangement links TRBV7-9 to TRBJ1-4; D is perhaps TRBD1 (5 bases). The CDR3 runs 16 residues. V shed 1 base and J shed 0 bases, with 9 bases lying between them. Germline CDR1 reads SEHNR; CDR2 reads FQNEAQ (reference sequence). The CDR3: CASSLGQPSTNEKLFF. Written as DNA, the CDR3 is TGTGCCAGCAGCTTAGGACAGCCCTCAACTAATGAAAAACTGTTTTTT.

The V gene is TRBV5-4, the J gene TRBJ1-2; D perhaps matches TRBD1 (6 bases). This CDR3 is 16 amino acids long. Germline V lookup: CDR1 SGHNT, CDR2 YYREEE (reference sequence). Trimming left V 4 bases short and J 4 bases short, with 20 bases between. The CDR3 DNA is TGTGCCAGCAGCCGAGTTGAAGGGGGATTCGGCTATGGCTACACCTTC. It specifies CASSRVEGGFGYGYTF.

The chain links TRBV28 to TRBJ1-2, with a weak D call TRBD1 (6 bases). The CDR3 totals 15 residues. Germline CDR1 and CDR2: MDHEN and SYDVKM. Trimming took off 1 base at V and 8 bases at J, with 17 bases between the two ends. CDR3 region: CASSLYLRGMGGYTF. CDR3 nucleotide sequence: TGTGCCAGCAGTTTATATTTAAGGGGGATGGGGGGCTACACCTTC.

The DNA for the CDR3 is TGTGCCACCAGCAGCAATCCAGGGGACCTGAACACTGAAGCTTTCTTT. Residues: CATSSNPGDLNTEAFF. The rearrangement uses TRBV15 and TRBJ1-1, with D possibly TRBD1 on 6 matching bases. V dropped 3 bases and J dropped 0 bases, with 14 bases sitting between them. Germline V CDR1 and CDR2: LNHNV, YYDKDF (reference sequence). The CDR3 has 16 amino acids.

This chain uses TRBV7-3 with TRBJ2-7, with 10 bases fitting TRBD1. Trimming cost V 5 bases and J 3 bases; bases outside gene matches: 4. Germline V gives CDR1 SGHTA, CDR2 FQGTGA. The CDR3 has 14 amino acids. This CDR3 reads CASSLGQGGYEQYF. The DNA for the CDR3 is TGTGCCAGCAGCCTCGGACAGGGGGGCTACGAGCAGTACTTC.

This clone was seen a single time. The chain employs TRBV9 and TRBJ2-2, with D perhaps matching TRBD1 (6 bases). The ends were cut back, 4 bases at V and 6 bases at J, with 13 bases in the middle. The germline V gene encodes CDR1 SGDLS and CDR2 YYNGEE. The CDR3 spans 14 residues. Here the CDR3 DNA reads TGTGCCAGCAGCCAACCACAGGGAGCCGGGGAGCTGTTTTTT. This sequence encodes CASSQPQGAGELFF.

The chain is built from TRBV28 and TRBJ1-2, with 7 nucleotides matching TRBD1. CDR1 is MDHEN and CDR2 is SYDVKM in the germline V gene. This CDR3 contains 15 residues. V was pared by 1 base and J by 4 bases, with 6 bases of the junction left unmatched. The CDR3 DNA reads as TGTGCCAGCAGTTTATCAGGCCCAGGGGGCTATGGCTACACCTTC. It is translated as CASSLSGPGGYGYTF.

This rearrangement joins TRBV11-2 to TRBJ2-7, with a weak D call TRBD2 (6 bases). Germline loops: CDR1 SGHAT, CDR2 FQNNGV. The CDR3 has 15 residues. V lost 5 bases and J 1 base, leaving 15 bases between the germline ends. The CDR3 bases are TGTGCCAGCAGCCCTTCGAGGGGAGGATCCTACGAGCAGTACTTC. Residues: CASSPSRGGSYEQYF.

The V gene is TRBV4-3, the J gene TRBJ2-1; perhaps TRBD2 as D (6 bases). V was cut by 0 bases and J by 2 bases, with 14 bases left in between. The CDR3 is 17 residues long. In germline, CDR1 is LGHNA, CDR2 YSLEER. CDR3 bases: TGCGCCAGCAGCCAAGAGGGACGAGGGACTCCCTACAATGAGCAGTTCTTC. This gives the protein CASSQEGRGTPYNEQFF.

The CDR3 bases are TGCGCCAGCAGCCCCCCACTAGCGGGAGGCCTGAGGAACGAGCAGTACTTC. Translating gives CASSPPLAGGLRNEQYF. The chain uses TRBV4-1 and TRBJ2-7; 12 nucleotides match TRBD2. With V trimmed by 4 bases and J by 5 bases, 12 bases remained unmatched. Germline loops: CDR1 MGHRA, CDR2 YSYEKL. The CDR3 runs to 17 residues.

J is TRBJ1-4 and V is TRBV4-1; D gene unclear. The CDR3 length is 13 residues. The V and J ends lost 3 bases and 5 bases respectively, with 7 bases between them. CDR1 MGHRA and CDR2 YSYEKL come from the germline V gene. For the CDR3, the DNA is TGCGCCAGCAGCCAGTGGCGGAATGAAAAACTGTTTTTT. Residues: CASSQWRNEKLFF.

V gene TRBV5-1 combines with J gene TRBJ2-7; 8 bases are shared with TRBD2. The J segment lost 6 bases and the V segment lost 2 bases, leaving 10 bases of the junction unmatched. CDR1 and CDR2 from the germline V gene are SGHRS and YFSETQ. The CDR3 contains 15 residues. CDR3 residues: CASSFDSGRLREQYF. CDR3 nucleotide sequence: TGCGCCAGCAGCTTTGACAGCGGGAGATTACGCGAGCAGTACTTC.

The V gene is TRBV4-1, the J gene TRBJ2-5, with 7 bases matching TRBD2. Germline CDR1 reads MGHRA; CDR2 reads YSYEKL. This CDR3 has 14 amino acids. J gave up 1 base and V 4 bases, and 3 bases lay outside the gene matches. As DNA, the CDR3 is TGCGCCAGCAGCCTTCTAGCGGTCCAAGAGACCCAGTACTTC. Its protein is CASSLLAVQETQYF.

In DNA form, the CDR3 reads TGCGCCAGCAGCCCGACTAGCGGGGTCTACGAGCAGTACTTC. Protein: CASSPTSGVYEQYF. The V and J genes are TRBV4-1 and TRBJ2-7; 11 bases are shared with TRBD2. The length of the CDR3 is 14 residues. The trim removed 4 bases at V and 3 bases at J, leaving 2 bases unmatched. Looked up from germline, CDR1 is MGHRA and CDR2 is YSYEKL.

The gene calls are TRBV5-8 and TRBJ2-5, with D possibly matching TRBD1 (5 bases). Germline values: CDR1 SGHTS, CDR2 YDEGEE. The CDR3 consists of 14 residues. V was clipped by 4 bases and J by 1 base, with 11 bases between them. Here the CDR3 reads CASSHRDSQETQYF. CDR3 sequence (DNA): TGTGCCAGCAGCCACCGCGACAGCCAAGAGACCCAGTACTTC.

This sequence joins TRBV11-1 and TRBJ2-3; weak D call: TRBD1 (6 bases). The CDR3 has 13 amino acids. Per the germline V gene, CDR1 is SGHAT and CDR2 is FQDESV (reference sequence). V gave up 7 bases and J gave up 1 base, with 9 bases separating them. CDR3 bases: TGTGCCAGCATGGCAGGGGGCACAGATACGCAGTATTTT. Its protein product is CASMAGGTDTQYF.

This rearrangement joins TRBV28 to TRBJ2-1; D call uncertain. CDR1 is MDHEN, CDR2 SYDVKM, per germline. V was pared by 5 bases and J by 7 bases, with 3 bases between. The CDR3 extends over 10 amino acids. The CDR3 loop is CASSLNEQFF. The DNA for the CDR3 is TGTGCCAGCAGTCTAAATGAGCAGTTCTTC.

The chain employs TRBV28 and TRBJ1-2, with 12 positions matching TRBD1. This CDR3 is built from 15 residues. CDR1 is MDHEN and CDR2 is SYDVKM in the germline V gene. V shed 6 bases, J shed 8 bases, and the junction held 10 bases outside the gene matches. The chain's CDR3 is CASRWGDRGLQGYTF. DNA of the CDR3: TGTGCCAGCAGGTGGGGGGACAGGGGGCTGCAAGGCTACACCTTC.

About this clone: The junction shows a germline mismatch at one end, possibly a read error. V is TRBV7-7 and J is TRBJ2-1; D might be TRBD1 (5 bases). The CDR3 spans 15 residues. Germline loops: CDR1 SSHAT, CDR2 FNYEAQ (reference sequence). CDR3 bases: TGTGCTAGCAGCTTAGCCGGAGATCACTCAGGGGAGCAGTTCTTC. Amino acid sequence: CASSLAGDHSGEQFF.

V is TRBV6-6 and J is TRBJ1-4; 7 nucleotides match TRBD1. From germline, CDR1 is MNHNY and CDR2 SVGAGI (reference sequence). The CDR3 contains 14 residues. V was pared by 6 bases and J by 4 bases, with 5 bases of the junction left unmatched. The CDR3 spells CASRTGLGNEKLFF. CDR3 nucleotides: TGTGCCAGCAGGACAGGGTTAGGTAATGAAAAACTGTTTTTT.

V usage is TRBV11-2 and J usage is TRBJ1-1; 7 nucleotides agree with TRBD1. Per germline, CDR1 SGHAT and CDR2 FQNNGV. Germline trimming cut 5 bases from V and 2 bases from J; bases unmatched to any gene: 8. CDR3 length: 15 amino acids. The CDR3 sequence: CASSKRQGRNTEAFF. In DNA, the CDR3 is TGTGCCAGCAGCAAACGACAGGGCCGTAACACTGAAGCTTTCTTT.

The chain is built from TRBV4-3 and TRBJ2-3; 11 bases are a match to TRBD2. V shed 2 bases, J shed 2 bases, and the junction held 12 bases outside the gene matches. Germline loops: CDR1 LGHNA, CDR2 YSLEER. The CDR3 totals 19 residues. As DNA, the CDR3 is TGCGCCAGCAGCCAAAGTCGGCTAGCGGGGGGACTTCCCACAGATACGCAGTATTTT. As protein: CASSQSRLAGGLPTDTQYF.

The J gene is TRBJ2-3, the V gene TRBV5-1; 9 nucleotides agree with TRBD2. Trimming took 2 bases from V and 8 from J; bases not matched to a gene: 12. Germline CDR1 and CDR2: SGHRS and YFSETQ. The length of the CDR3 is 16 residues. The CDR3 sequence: CASSFQREVLRSTQYF. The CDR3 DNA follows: TGCGCCAGCAGCTTCCAGCGGGAGGTTTTGAGGAGTACGCAGTATTTT.

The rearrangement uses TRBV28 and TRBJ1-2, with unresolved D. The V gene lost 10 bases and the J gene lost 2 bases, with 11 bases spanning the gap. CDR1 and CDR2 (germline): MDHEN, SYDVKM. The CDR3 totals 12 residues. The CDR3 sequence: CATMGSNYGYTF. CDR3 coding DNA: TGTGCCACAATGGGCAGCAACTATGGCTACACCTTC.